The sequence of this T cell receptor beta chain was determined in a study of blood T cell repertoires in COVID-19. Germline V lookup: CDR1 ENHRY, CDR2 SYGVKD. This CDR3 is built from 13 residues. Trimming removed 3 bases at V and 2 bases at J, with 7 bases between. Only in-frame clones appear in the TCRdb table, and some are missing; sequencing was by immunoSEQ multiplex PCR. The sample contains 490,000 or so clones, 70% to 90% of which appear only once. Material: PBMCs or T cells enriched from blood (not recorded which). This rearrangement joins TRBV10-3 to TRBJ1-1; weak D call: TRBD1 (6 bases). The receptor was derived from an older woman who had recovered from COVID-19. CDR3 nucleotides: TGTGCCATCAGTGACAGGGGCAACACTGAAGCTTTCTTT. This encodes CAISDRGNTEAFF.